Below are 18 T cell receptor beta chains sequenced from a single sample in a study of blood T cell repertoires in COVID-19. The repertoire was sequenced with immunoSEQ multiplex PCR; TCRdb's copy has only in-frame clones and lacks some. The table records roughly 260,000 clones, approximately 86% of them present only once. Sequenced material: peripheral blood. Receptors were obtained from a woman in her late teens or twenties with acute or convalescent COVID-19.

The rearrangement links TRBV5-8 to TRBJ2-3; D is unclear. The V and J ends lost 0 bases and 3 bases respectively, with 8 bases between them. Germline V CDR1 and CDR2: SGHTS, YDEGEE. The CDR3 runs 14 residues. CDR3 sequence (DNA): TGTGCCAGCAGCTTGGCCGCAGGTACAGATACGCAGTATTTT. Its protein is CASSLAAGTDTQYF.

This rearrangement joins TRBV20-1 to TRBJ2-7, with 9 bases aligning to TRBD2. The V gene's germline CDR1 is DFQATT and CDR2 SNEGSKA (reference sequence). The V segment lost 3 bases and the J segment 5 bases; nucleotides outside the gene matches: 5. This CDR3 is 13 amino acids long. The CDR3 is CSASGAGGDEQYF. As DNA, the CDR3 is TGCAGTGCTAGTGGCGCGGGAGGGGACGAGCAGTACTTC.

This clone was seen only a few times. The J gene is TRBJ1-2, the V gene TRBV5-8, with a weak D call TRBD1 (5 bases). V shed 4 bases and J shed 3 bases, with 22 bases lying between them. CDR1 and CDR2 from the germline V gene are SGHTS and YDEGEE. The length of the CDR3 is 17 residues. CDR3: CASSPFGGNVADYGYTF. CDR3 sequence (DNA): TGTGCCAGCAGCCCCTTCGGGGGGAACGTCGCGGACTATGGCTACACCTTC.

The chain combines TRBV12-3 or TRBV12-4 with TRBJ1-1; D possibly corresponds to TRBD1 (5 bases). Trimming removed 3 bases from V and 4 bases from J, with 9 bases in between. The CDR3 extends over 13 amino acids. DNA of the CDR3: TGTGCCAGCAGTTTTTCAGGGTCCACTGAAGCTTTCTTT. This gives the protein CASSFSGSTEAFF.

The chain links TRBV19 to TRBJ2-7; TRBD1 matches 8 bases. From germline, CDR1 is LNHDA and CDR2 SQIVND (reference sequence). The CDR3 runs 14 residues. With V trimmed by 7 bases and J by 6 bases, 11 bases remained unmatched. CDR3 sequence reads: CASNPGGVRAEQYF. The CDR3 DNA sequence: TGTGCCAGTAATCCAGGGGGCGTACGAGCCGAGCAGTACTTC.

The V and J genes are TRBV18 and TRBJ2-2; TRBD1 aligns across 11 bases. CDR3 length: 14 amino acids. Trimming at V came to 6 bases and at J to 6 bases, leaving 3 bases not matched to a gene. The germline gives CDR1 KGHSH, CDR2 LQKENI. CDR3 coding DNA: TGTGCCAGCTCGCCGGGACAGGGGGCCGGGGAGCTGTTTTTT. This sequence encodes CASSPGQGAGELFF.

The chain is built from TRBV6-1 and TRBJ1-2, with D tentatively TRBD1 (6 bases). The ends were cut back, 2 bases at V and 3 bases at J, with 16 bases in the middle. Germline CDR1 and CDR2: MNHNS and SASEGT. There are 16 residues in the CDR3. CDR3 DNA sequence: TGTGCCAGCAGTGAAAACCACTGGACAGAAGACTATGGCTACACCTTC. Protein sequence: CASSENHWTEDYGYTF.

The chain joins TRBV2 to TRBJ2-3; 11 positions agree with TRBD2. The CDR3 spans 17 residues. The germline V gene encodes CDR1 SNHLY and CDR2 FYNNEI. Trimming cost V 4 bases and J 4 bases; bases outside gene matches: 10. Here the CDR3 DNA reads TGTGCCAGCAGTGGAAACTTCATAGCGGGAGGGTCAGATACGCAGTATTTT. It encodes CASSGNFIAGGSDTQYF.

This clone was recorded once. The J gene is TRBJ1-1, the V gene TRBV20-1; tentative D call: TRBD1 (5 bases). This CDR3 spans 11 amino acids. Germline lookup yields CDR1 DFQATT and CDR2 SNEGSKA (reference sequence). Trimming pared 6 bases from V and 11 bases from J, leaving 16 bases between. Written as DNA, the CDR3 is TGCAGTGCCCCGACAGATAATGAGGCTTTCTTT. Its protein is CSAPTDNEAFF.

The gene calls are TRBV18 and TRBJ1-1; unclear D gene. V dropped 3 bases and J dropped 6 bases, with 5 bases sitting between them. The CDR3 covers 11 residues. The germline V gene has CDR1 KGHSH and CDR2 LQKENI. The CDR3 sequence is CASSPVAEAFF. The CDR3 region has the DNA TGTGCCAGCTCACCGGTAGCTGAAGCTTTCTTT.

V gene TRBV30 combines with J gene TRBJ2-2; maybe TRBD2 (6 bases). The ends were cut back, 0 bases at V and 4 bases at J, with 6 bases in the middle. CDR3 length: 13 residues. In germline, CDR1 is GTSNPN, CDR2 SVGIG (reference sequence). The CDR3 sequence is CAWSVGGTGELFF. The CDR3 DNA is TGTGCCTGGAGTGTGGGAGGCACCGGGGAGCTGTTTTTT.

This clone was counted once. The rearrangement joins TRBV10-1 to TRBJ2-3; a weak D match, TRBD1 (5 bases). This CDR3 contains 16 residues. Germline V gives CDR1 WNHNN, CDR2 SYGVQD (reference sequence). The V and J ends lost 1 base and 4 bases respectively, with 15 bases between them. The CDR3 reads CASSEWGRQGSDTQYF. CDR3 coding DNA: TGCGCCAGCAGTGAGTGGGGCCGGCAGGGTTCAGATACGCAGTATTTT.

This chain connects TRBV7-3 to TRBJ2-1, with D possibly TRBD2 on 5 matching bases. V shed 5 bases and J shed 7 bases, with 24 bases lying between them. The CDR3 runs 17 residues. CDR1 is SGHTA and CDR2 is FQGTGA in the germline V gene. CDR3 bases: TGTGCCAGCAGCGCCCGATTGGAGCGGAGTCGGTCGAATGAGCAGTTCTTC. Its translation: CASSARLERSRSNEQFF.

The rearrangement joins TRBV9 to TRBJ2-7, with 10 bases lining up with TRBD1. V lost 3 bases to trimming and J lost 0 bases; unmatched junction nucleotides: 3. CDR3 length: 15 residues. Germline-derived CDR1 and CDR2 are SGDLS and YYNGEE. CDR3 sequence: CASSEGQGTSYEQYF. The DNA for the CDR3 is TGTGCCAGCAGCGAGGGACAGGGGACCTCCTACGAGCAGTACTTC.

The chain carries TRBV30 and TRBJ2-2; a weak D match, TRBD2 (5 bases). Trimming took off 3 bases at V and 0 bases at J, with 11 bases between the two ends. Germline CDR1 and CDR2: GTSNPN and SVGIG (reference sequence). CDR3 length: 15 amino acids. The CDR3 DNA reads as TGTGCCTGGAGGGACTTGGGTTCGAACACCGGGGAGCTGTTTTTT. It codes for CAWRDLGSNTGELFF. The whole variable domain, filled in from reference TRBV30 and TRBJ2-2, reads SQTIHQWPATLVQPVGSPLSLECTVEGTSNPNLYWYRQAAGRGLQLLFYSVGIGQISSEVPQNLSASRPQDRQFILSSKKLLLSDSGFYLCAWRDLGSNTGELFFGEGSRLTVL.

The V call is TRBV13, the J call TRBJ2-7; 9 bases match TRBD2. Unmatched junction bases numbered 5, after V lost 5 bases and J lost 3 bases. This CDR3 contains 14 residues. Germline V lookup: CDR1 PRHDT, CDR2 FYEKMQ (reference sequence). The CDR3 sequence: CASSLRTSDYEQYF. The CDR3 DNA follows: TGTGCCAGCAGCCTGCGGACTAGCGACTACGAGCAGTACTTC.

The chain uses TRBV6-5 and TRBJ2-7; 8 bases agree with TRBD2. Germline V gene data show CDR1 as MNHEY and CDR2 as SVGAGI. The CDR3 is made up of 15 amino acids. J was trimmed by 11 bases and V by 6 bases; bases with no gene match: 18. CDR3 coding DNA: TGTGCCAGCAGACTTAGCGGGATATTAAATATAGCGGAGTACTTC. It specifies CASRLSGILNIAEYF.

This rearrangement joins TRBV5-1 to TRBJ2-7, with TRBD1 identical over 7 bases. The length of the CDR3 is 15 residues. From germline, CDR1 is SGHRS and CDR2 YFSETQ. Germline trimming cut 3 bases from V and 4 bases from J; bases unmatched to any gene: 10. CDR3 in amino acids: CASSSTGDFRYEQYF. The CDR3, as DNA: TGCGCCAGCAGCTCAACAGGGGATTTTAGGTACGAGCAGTACTTC. Looking up the rest from reference TRBV5-1 and TRBJ2-7 gives the full variable domain: KAGVTQTPRYLIKTRGQQVTLSCSPISGHRSVSWYQQTPGQGLQFLFEYFSETQRNKGNFPGRFSGRQFSNSRSEMNVSTLELGDSALYLCASSSTGDFRYEQYFGPGTRLTVT.